This record covers a single T cell receptor beta chain. In the original analysis: Amplification with reference gene primers provided the estimates of nucleated cell counts. Sequencing used immunoSEQ multiplex PCR; TCRdb keeps in-frame clones, though not all of them. The V and J calls and clone size come from that table; D and trimming were worked out from the DNA. Among just over 95,000 clones listed, about 81% were seen once. Trimming shortened V by 3 bases and J by 6 bases, and 10 bases separated the two germline ends. CDR1 SGHRS and CDR2 YFSETQ come from the germline V gene. This CDR3 comprises 13 residues. These data originate in a study of blood T cell repertoires in COVID-19. Study in general: The study drew acute and convalescent COVID-19 samples from the United States, Italy and Spain. T cells, B-cell-depleted T cells, or PBMCs supplied cDNA or gDNA.

The specimen sequenced was peripheral blood. This clonotype was obtained from a man aged 55 to 70 with acute or convalescent COVID-19. The chain links TRBV5-1 to TRBJ2-1; D is possibly TRBD1 (5 bases). The CDR3 DNA reads TGCGCCAGCAGCTCAGGGTTAGGCAATGAGCAGTTCTTC. Translation: CASSSGLGNEQFF.